This T cell receptor beta chain appears in the sequencing data of a study of read filtering for tumor transcriptome and immune sequencing. This library used about 360 ng RNA and molecular barcoded adaptors spanning alpha/delta and beta/gamma chains. MiXCR was run by TCRdb on the reads, yielding one entry per CDR3 protein. The sample consists of roughly 46,000 distinct CDR3 sequences, approximately 12% of them appearing once. This clonotype has a count of ten or more. The CDR3 loop spans 16 amino acids. Germline trimming cut 0 bases from V and 1 base from J; bases unmatched to any gene: 3. Looked up from germline, CDR1 is SGHRS and CDR2 is YFSETQ.

The rearrangement uses TRBV5-1 and TRBJ2-2, with 7 bases matching TRBD2. The source is a donor at least 40 years old with multiple myeloma. Sample: a population of CD138-negative cells sorted from bone marrow. As DNA, the CDR3 is TGCGCCAGCAGCTTGGTCAAGCGGGGGAACACCGGGGAGCTGTTTTTT. It codes for CASSLVKRGNTGELFF.